These 28 T cell receptor beta chains share one sample of origin, sequenced in a study of monozygotic twins with inflammatory bowel disease. TCRdb reprocessed the 5' RACE reads; each CDR3 protein has one entry and no DNA is given. The sample holds approximately 400,000 distinct CDR3 sequences. Sequenced material: blood. The source is a human donor with ulcerative colitis or Crohn's disease, or a healthy co-twin of an affected twin (not recorded which).

The J gene is TRBJ2-7, the V gene TRBV28; TCRdb indicates TRBD1, and absent DNA this call remains unverified. Germline-derived CDR1 and CDR2 are MDHEN and SYDVKM. The CDR3 length is 12 residues. CDR3: CASSPPMAEQYF.

The rearrangement joins TRBV5-1 to TRBJ2-7; the TRBD2 assignment by TCRdb is unverifiable without DNA. Germline V gene sequence: CDR1 SGHRS, CDR2 YFSETQ. The CDR3 length is 14 residues. CDR3 region: CASSFSGSSYEQYF.

The rearrangement uses TRBV5-1 and TRBJ2-7; TCRdb names TRBD2, which stays unverified in the absence of DNA. Looked up from germline, CDR1 is SGHRS and CDR2 is YFSETQ. This CDR3 region has 15 residues. CDR3 protein: CASSLRAAGDYEQYF.

The CDR3 sequence: CASSAGLASNEQYF. This sequence joins TRBV12-3 or TRBV12-4 and TRBJ2-7; without DNA, the TCRdb call of TRBD2 cannot be checked. This CDR3 has 14 residues.

This sequence joins TRBV5-1 and TRBJ1-1. The CDR3 has 14 amino acids. Germline loops: CDR1 SGHRS, CDR2 YFSETQ. The CDR3 loop is CASSLDRAITEAFF.

CDR3 in amino acids: CASSAGLGYTF. This chain links TRBV2 with TRBJ1-2; the TCRdb D gene call, TRBD1, has no DNA to confirm it. Germline V CDR1 and CDR2: SNHLY, FYNNEI. The CDR3 length is 11 residues.

V usage is TRBV28 and J usage is TRBJ2-5; TCRdb reports TRBD2, a call that lacks DNA to check it against. The CDR3 spans 16 residues. In germline, CDR1 is MDHEN, CDR2 SYDVKM. The CDR3 protein is CASRTSGAQEGETQYF.

The chain links TRBV7-9 to TRBJ2-7; with no DNA, the TCRdb D assignment of TRBD1 cannot be verified. Germline V gives CDR1 SEHNR, CDR2 FQNEAQ (reference sequence). The CDR3 extends over 14 amino acids. The CDR3 here is CASSLVTGGAEQYF.

This chain joins TRBV12-3 or TRBV12-4 and TRBJ2-2; TCRdb's D gene call, TRBD1, goes unchecked for lack of DNA. CDR3 length: 15 residues. CDR3 in amino acids: CASTLGQVNTGELFF.

V is TRBV4-3 and J is TRBJ2-7; as DNA is missing, the TRBD1 call by TCRdb cannot be tested. The CDR3 has 13 amino acids. From germline, CDR1 is LGHNA and CDR2 YSLEER. The CDR3 loop is CASSPGRGYEQYF.

The chain recombines TRBV5-1 with TRBJ1-5. The CDR3 extends over 13 amino acids. CDR1 and CDR2 from the germline V gene are SGHRS and YFSETQ. Here the CDR3 reads CASSLASNQPQHF.

The genes are TRBV20-1 and TRBJ2-5; TCRdb selects TRBD2, and the lack of DNA leaves this call unchecked. CDR1 is DFQATT, CDR2 SNEGSKA, per germline (reference sequence). CDR3 length equals 15 residues. CDR3: CSAPAVTSGRAGQYF.

The CDR3 loop is CASSPLVSGSSYNEQFF. The chain recombines TRBV18 with TRBJ2-1; without DNA, the TCRdb call of TRBD2 cannot be checked. The CDR3 is 17 residues long. Germline CDR1 reads KGHSH; CDR2 reads LQKENI.

The chain uses TRBV23-1 and TRBJ2-2. TRBV23-1 is labeled an ORF, and its function is uncertain. This CDR3 spans 14 amino acids. CDR3 in amino acids: CASSQSGEPGELFF.

This chain links TRBV28 with TRBJ1-1. This CDR3 is built from 14 residues. Germline assignment: CDR1 MDHEN and CDR2 SYDVKM. CDR3 protein: CASSPDFPNTEAFF.

The chain uses TRBV7-6 and TRBJ2-3; TCRdb indicates TRBD1, and absent DNA this call remains unverified. The CDR3 loop spans 16 amino acids. Germline values: CDR1 SGHVS, CDR2 FNYEAQ. CDR3 in amino acids: CASSLGVGQGADTQYF.

The chain is built from TRBV25-1 and TRBJ2-7; the TRBD1 assignment by TCRdb is unverifiable without DNA. Germline V gene lookup returns CDR1 MGHDK and CDR2 SYGVNS. The CDR3 sequence is 14 residues long. The CDR3 sequence: CASSARAYSYEQYF.

The chain uses TRBV6-1 and TRBJ1-6; TCRdb picks TRBD1, but there is no DNA to check that call. The CDR3 covers 16 residues. From germline, CDR1 is MNHNS and CDR2 SASEGT. The CDR3 is CASSPAGGQADSPLHF.

J is TRBJ2-7 and V is TRBV5-1; lacking DNA, the TRBD1 call made by TCRdb goes unchecked. Germline-derived CDR1 and CDR2 are SGHRS and YFSETQ. The CDR3 loop spans 15 amino acids. The CDR3 region is CASSRDRDTSYEQYF.

The V call is TRBV7-9, the J call TRBJ2-7; checking the TCRdb D call of TRBD1 is not possible without DNA. The germline CDR1 and CDR2 sequences are SEHNR and FQNEAQ (reference sequence). The CDR3 sequence is 14 residues long. CDR3 amino acids: CASSRRGGALEQYF.

The chain has TRBV4-1 and TRBJ2-7; TCRdb selects TRBD2, and the lack of DNA leaves this call unchecked. Looked up from germline, CDR1 is MGHRA and CDR2 is YSYEKL. CDR3 length equals 17 residues. The CDR3 spells CASSQSPSGTSSYEQYF.

The chain couples TRBV15 to TRBJ2-5; the D gene TCRdb calls, TRBD1, cannot be checked with no DNA. Germline assignment: CDR1 LNHNV and CDR2 YYDKDF (reference sequence). There are 17 residues in the CDR3. Here the CDR3 reads CATSRARSGRLGETQYF.

This chain joins TRBV7-9 and TRBJ2-1; there is no DNA to check the TCRdb D call of TRBD2. The CDR3 covers 15 residues. Germline V gene data show CDR1 as SEHNR and CDR2 as FQNEAQ (reference sequence). CDR3 residues: CASSLGSGKEGEQFF.

This sequence joins TRBV7-6 and TRBJ2-1; the D call from TCRdb, TRBD2, cannot be confirmed without DNA. In germline, CDR1 is SGHVS, CDR2 FNYEAQ. The CDR3 extends over 11 amino acids. CDR3 protein: CASSSGAEQFF.

This sequence joins TRBV24-1 and TRBJ2-5; TCRdb's D call, TRBD2, is unchecked because there is no DNA. CDR1 is KGHDR, CDR2 SFDVKD, per germline. The CDR3 covers 15 residues. CDR3 sequence: CATSESGLLGETQYF.

The chain is built from TRBV9 and TRBJ2-3; TCRdb's D gene call, TRBD1, goes unchecked for lack of DNA. The CDR3 totals 16 residues. Germline V gene data show CDR1 as SGDLS and CDR2 as YYNGEE. The CDR3 region is CASSVTGVGETDTQYF.

V gene TRBV28 combines with J gene TRBJ2-5; no DNA is available, so the TRBD1 call from TCRdb remains unchecked. Germline CDR1 is MDHEN and CDR2 is SYDVKM. This CDR3 has 16 residues. This CDR3 is CASSPWGGYGQETQYF.

This chain links TRBV27 with TRBJ2-6; TCRdb indicates TRBD1, and absent DNA this call remains unverified. The CDR3 consists of 18 residues. The germline CDR1 and CDR2 sequences are MNHEY and SMNVEV (reference sequence). CDR3 protein: CASTLSSGDYAGANVLTF.